These T cell receptor beta chains were read from a single sample in a study of T cell responses to AZD1222 COVID-19 vaccine. The table came from immunoSEQ multiplex PCR; TCRdb's copy has only in-frame clones and leaves some out. This table has over 110,000 clones, approximately 92% appearing once. The input for sequencing was peripheral blood, taken on day 0 of AZD1222 vaccination. The receptors stem from an adult in good health. The CDR3 runs from the conserved cysteine through the conserved F or W. Each record gives: CDR3 protein, CDR3 DNA, V gene, J gene, clone size, D gene, CDR3 length. D genes are given only for firm matches. The size field is filled for only some rows; it gives once, few, many or a size class.

CASSKARGGGSSYNSPLHF,TGTGCCAGCAGCAAAGCCCGAGGGGGAGGCAGTTCTTATAATTCACCCCTCCACTTT,TRBV21-1,TRBJ1-6,once,NA,19
CASGRVFSNSPLHF,TGTGCCAGCGGCAGGGTGTTTAGTAATTCACCCCTCCACTTT,TRBV5-8,TRBJ1-6,NA,NA,14
CASTSGQSNSPLHF,TGTGCCAGCACCTCCGGACAGAGCAATTCACCCCTCCACTTT,TRBV28,TRBJ1-6,NA,NA,14
CASSRDRGDTGELFF,TGTGCCAGCAGCCGGGACAGGGGGGACACCGGGGAGCTGTTTTTT,TRBV5-5,TRBJ2-2,NA,TRBD1,15
CASSLRGNTEAFF,TGTGCCAGCAGTTTAAGGGGCAACACTGAAGCTTTCTTT,TRBV27,TRBJ1-1,NA,NA,13
CSAASGTVGEKLFF,TGCAGCGCAGCGTCGGGGACAGTCGGGGAAAAACTGTTTTTT,TRBV29-1,TRBJ1-4,NA,TRBD1,14
CASSLTRLSTDTQYF,TGTGCCAGCAGCTTAACCAGGCTTAGCACAGATACGCAGTATTTT,TRBV7-3,TRBJ2-3,NA,NA,15
CATQFGGEKLFF,TGTGCCACCCAATTCGGGGGAGAAAAACTGTTTTTT,TRBV6-5,TRBJ1-4,few,NA,12
CASSQERGQPQHF,TGTGCCAGCAGCCAAGAGAGGGGGCAGCCCCAGCATTTT,TRBV3-1/TRBV3-2,TRBJ1-5,NA,NA,13
CASSQNRDTEAFF,TGTGCCAGCAGTCAAAACCGGGACACTGAAGCTTTCTTT,TRBV6-5,TRBJ1-1,NA,NA,13
CATSLSGTGDNQPQHF,TGTGCCACCAGCCTCTCCGGGACAGGGGATAATCAGCCCCAGCATTTT,TRBV24-1,TRBJ1-5,NA,TRBD1,16
CASSLAQETQYF,TGTGCCAGCAGCTTAGCCCAAGAGACCCAGTACTTC,TRBV7-9,TRBJ2-5,once,NA,12
CASSKTSGSNTGELFF,TGTGCCAGCAGCAAAACTAGCGGGTCGAACACCGGGGAGCTGTTTTTT,TRBV7-8,TRBJ2-2,NA,TRBD2,16
CASSLGRTSGVPYEQYF,TGTGCCAGTAGTCTGGGACGGACTAGCGGCGTCCCTTACGAGCAGTACTTC,TRBV19,TRBJ2-7,NA,TRBD2,17
CASRQNPYEQYF,TGTGCCAGCCGACAGAACCCCTACGAGCAGTACTTC,TRBV7-2,TRBJ2-7,NA,NA,12
CASSVPGNRDGYTF,TGTGCCAGCAGTGTACCCGGGAATAGAGATGGCTACACCTTC,TRBV2,TRBJ1-2,NA,NA,14
CASSGTGGASPDLEAFF,TGTGCCAGCAGCGGGACAGGGGGCGCATCTCCTGACCTTGAAGCTTTCTTT,TRBV5-4,TRBJ1-1,NA,TRBD1,17
CACLKRNTDTQYF,TGTGCCTGCTTAAAGCGGAACACAGATACGCAGTATTTT,TRBV6-5,TRBJ2-3,few,NA,13
CATSDAYNEQFF,TGTGCCACCAGTGACGCGTACAATGAGCAGTTCTTC,TRBV24-1,TRBJ2-1,NA,NA,12
CASSLFLAQGETQYF,TGTGCCAGCAGTTTATTCCTAGCCCAGGGAGAGACCCAGTACTTC,TRBV27,TRBJ2-5,NA,NA,15
CASSYIGGRVQETQYF,TGTGCCAGCAGTTACATTGGCGGGAGGGTCCAAGAGACCCAGTACTTC,TRBV6-5,TRBJ2-5,NA,TRBD2,16
CASSLNGKDYGYTF,TGTGCCAGCAGCCTCAACGGCAAGGACTATGGCTACACCTTC,TRBV7-9,TRBJ1-2,NA,NA,14
CASTKQGARGNTEAFF,TGTGCCAGTACTAAACAGGGGGCGCGGGGGAACACTGAAGCTTTCTTT,TRBV19,TRBJ1-1,NA,TRBD1,16
CASSYRAGANVLTF,TGTGCCAGCAGTTACAGGGCTGGGGCCAACGTCCTGACTTTC,TRBV27,TRBJ2-6,NA,NA,14
CASSGEWRDRQGSEAFF,TGTGCCAGCAGCGGAGAATGGAGGGACAGACAGGGCTCGGAAGCTTTCTTT,TRBV21-1,TRBJ1-1,NA,NA,17
CASSLGGADSPLHF,TGCGCCAGCAGCTTGGGGGGGGCGGATTCACCCCTCCACTTT,TRBV5-1,TRBJ1-6,NA,NA,14
CASSTPQGATNEKLFF,TGTGCCAGCAGTACACCACAGGGGGCAACTAATGAAAAACTGTTTTTT,TRBV28,TRBJ1-4,NA,TRBD1,16
CASSFPGVRTGELFF,TGTGCCAGCAGTTTCCCGGGAGTAAGGACCGGGGAGCTGTTTTTT,TRBV11-1,TRBJ2-2,NA,NA,15
CASSYSRGLGEQFF,TGTGCCAGCAGTTACTCGAGAGGCTTGGGTGAGCAGTTCTTC,TRBV6-5,TRBJ2-1,NA,NA,14
CASSLRLEPNTGELFF,TGTGCCAGCAGCTTAAGACTGGAACCGAACACCGGGGAGCTGTTTTTT,TRBV11-1,TRBJ2-2,NA,NA,16
CASSLRGTGAPLHF,TGTGCCAGCAGTTTAAGGGGGACAGGGGCGCCCCTCCACTTT,TRBV27,TRBJ1-6,NA,TRBD1,14
CASSQGQVSFNEQFF,TGTGCCAGCAGCCAGGGACAAGTCTCCTTCAATGAGCAGTTCTTC,TRBV7-2,TRBJ2-1,NA,NA,15
CASSHGTENSPLHF,TGCGCCAGCAGCCACGGGACAGAGAATTCACCCCTCCACTTT,TRBV5-1,TRBJ1-6,NA,TRBD1,14
CASSLKGVSEQYF,TGTGCCAGCAGTTTAAAGGGGGTCAGCGAGCAGTACTTC,TRBV27,TRBJ2-7,NA,NA,13
CASSPPGNTEAFF,TGTGCCAGCAGCCCCCCGGGGAACACTGAAGCTTTCTTT,TRBV13,TRBJ1-1,NA,NA,13
CASTPGTQLNTEAFF,TGTGCCAGTACCCCAGGGACCCAGCTGAACACTGAAGCTTTCTTT,TRBV19,TRBJ1-1,NA,NA,15
CASRKGTGHNYGYTF,TGTGCCAGTAGAAAAGGGACAGGTCATAACTATGGCTACACCTTC,TRBV19,TRBJ1-2,NA,TRBD1,15
CASSLVGGSSYNEQFF,TGTGCCAGCAGCCTCGTGGGGGGCAGCTCCTACAATGAGCAGTTCTTC,TRBV3-1/TRBV3-2,TRBJ2-1,NA,NA,16
CASSVGAGGSVTDTQYF,TGTGCCAGCAGCGTAGGGGCCGGCGGGAGCGTGACAGATACGCAGTATTTT,TRBV9,TRBJ2-3,NA,TRBD2,17
CASSPRARTGGPYEQYF,TGTGCCAGCAGCCCTAGAGCACGGACGGGAGGGCCCTACGAGCAGTACTTC,TRBV13,TRBJ2-7,once,TRBD2,17
CAWSIGTGGNEKLFF,TGTGCCTGGAGTATAGGGACAGGGGGAAATGAAAAACTGTTTTTT,TRBV30,TRBJ1-4,NA,TRBD1,15
CAAGQGASSNEKLFF,TGTGCCGCGGGCCAGGGGGCATCCTCTAATGAAAAACTGTTTTTT,TRBV2,TRBJ1-4,NA,TRBD1,15
CSGSDWQGYNEQFF,TGCAGCGGGTCGGACTGGCAGGGGTACAATGAGCAGTTCTTC,TRBV29-1,TRBJ2-1,NA,NA,14
CASSHGQKNEKLFF,TGTGCCAGCAGCCACGGACAGAAGAATGAAAAACTGTTTTTT,TRBV3-1/TRBV3-2,TRBJ1-4,NA,NA,14
CASSHRSGLGDTQYF,TGTGCCAGCAGCCATCGAAGCGGGCTGGGGGATACGCAGTATTTT,TRBV3-1/TRBV3-2,TRBJ2-3,once,NA,15